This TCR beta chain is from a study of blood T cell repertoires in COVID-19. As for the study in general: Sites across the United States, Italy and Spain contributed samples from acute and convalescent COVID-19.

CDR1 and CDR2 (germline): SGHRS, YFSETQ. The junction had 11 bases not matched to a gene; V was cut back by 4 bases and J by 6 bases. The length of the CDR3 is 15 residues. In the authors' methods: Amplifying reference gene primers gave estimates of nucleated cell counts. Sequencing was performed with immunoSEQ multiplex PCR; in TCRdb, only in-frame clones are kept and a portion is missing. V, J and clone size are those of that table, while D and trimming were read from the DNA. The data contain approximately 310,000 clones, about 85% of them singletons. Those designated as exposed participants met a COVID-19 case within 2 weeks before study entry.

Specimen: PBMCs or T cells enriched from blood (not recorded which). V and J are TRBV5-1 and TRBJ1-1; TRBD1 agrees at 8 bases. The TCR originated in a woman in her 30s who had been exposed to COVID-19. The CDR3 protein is CASSLKTGELSEAFF. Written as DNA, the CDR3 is TGCGCCAGCAGCCTTAAGACAGGGGAGCTTTCTGAAGCTTTCTTT.